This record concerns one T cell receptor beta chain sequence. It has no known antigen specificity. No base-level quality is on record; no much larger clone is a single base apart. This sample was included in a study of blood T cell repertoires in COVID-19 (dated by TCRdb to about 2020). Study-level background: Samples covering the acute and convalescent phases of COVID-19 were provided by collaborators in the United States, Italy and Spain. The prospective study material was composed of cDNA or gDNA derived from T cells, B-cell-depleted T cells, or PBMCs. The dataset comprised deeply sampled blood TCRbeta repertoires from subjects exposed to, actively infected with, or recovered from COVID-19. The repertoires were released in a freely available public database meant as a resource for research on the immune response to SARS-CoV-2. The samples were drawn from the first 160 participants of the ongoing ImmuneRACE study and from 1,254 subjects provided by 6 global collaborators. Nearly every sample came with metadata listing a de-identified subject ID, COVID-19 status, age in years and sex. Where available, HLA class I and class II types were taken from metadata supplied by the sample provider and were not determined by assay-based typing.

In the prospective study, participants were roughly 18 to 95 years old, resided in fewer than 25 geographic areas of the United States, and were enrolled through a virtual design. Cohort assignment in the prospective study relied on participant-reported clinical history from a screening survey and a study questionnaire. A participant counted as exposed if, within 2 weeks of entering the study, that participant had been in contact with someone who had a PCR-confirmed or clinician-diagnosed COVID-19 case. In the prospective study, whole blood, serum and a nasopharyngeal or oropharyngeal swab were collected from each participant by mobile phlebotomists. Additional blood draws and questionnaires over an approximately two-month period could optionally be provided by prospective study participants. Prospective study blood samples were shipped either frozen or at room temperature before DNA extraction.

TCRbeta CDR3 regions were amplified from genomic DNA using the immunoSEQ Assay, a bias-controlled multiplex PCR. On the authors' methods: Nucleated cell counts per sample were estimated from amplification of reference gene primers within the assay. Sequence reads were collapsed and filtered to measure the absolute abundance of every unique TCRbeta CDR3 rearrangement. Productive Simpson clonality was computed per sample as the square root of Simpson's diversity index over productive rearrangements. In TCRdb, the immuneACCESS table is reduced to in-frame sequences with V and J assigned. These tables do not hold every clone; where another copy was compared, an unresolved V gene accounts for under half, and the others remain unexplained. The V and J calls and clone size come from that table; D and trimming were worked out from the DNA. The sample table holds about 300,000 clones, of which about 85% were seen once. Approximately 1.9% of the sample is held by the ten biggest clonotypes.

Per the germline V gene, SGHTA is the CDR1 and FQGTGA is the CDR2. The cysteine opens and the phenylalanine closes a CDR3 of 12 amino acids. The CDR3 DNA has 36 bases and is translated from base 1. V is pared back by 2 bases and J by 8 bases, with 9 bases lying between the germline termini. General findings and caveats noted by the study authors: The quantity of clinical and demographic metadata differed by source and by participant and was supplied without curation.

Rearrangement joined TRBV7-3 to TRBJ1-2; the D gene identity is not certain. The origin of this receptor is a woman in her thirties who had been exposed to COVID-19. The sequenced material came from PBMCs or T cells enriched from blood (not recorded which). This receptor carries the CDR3 CASSLFPGGYTF. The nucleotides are TGTGCCAGCAGCTTATTTCCAGGCGGCTACACCTTC.